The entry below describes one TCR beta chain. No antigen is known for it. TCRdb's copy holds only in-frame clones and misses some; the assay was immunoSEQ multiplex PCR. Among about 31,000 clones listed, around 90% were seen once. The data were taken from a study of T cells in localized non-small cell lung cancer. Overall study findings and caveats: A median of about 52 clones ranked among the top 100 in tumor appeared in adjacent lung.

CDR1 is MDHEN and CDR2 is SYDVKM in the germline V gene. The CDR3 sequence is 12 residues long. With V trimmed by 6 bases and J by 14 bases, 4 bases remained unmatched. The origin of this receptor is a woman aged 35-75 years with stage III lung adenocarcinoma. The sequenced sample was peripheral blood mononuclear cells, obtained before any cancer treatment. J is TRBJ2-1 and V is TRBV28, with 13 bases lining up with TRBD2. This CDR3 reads CASSSTSGGEFF. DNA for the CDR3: TGTGCCAGCAGCTCTACTAGCGGGGGGGAGTTCTTC.